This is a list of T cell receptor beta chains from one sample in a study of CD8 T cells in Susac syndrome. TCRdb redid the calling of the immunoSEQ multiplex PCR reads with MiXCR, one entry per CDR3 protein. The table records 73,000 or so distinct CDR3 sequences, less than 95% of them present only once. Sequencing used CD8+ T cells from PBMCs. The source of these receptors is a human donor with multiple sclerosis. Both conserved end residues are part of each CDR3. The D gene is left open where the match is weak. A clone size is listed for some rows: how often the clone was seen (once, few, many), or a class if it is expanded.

CDR3 protein: CAITARGLADYNEQFF
D gene: TRBD2
V gene: TRBV7-9
clone size: .
J gene: TRBJ2-1

CDR3 protein: CATGRDRVMNTEAFF
D gene: TRBD1
V gene: TRBV19
clone size: .
J gene: TRBJ1-1

CDR3 protein: CASSQILAGESDTQYF
D gene: TRBD2
V gene: TRBV4-2
clone size: once
J gene: TRBJ2-3

CDR3 protein: CASSLRTDWGYTF
D gene: .
V gene: TRBV5-1
clone size: .
J gene: TRBJ1-2

CDR3 protein: CASSQAGVSYEQYF
D gene: .
V gene: TRBV14
clone size: .
J gene: TRBJ2-7

CDR3 protein: CASGDSGRVADTQYF
D gene: TRBD2
V gene: TRBV5-4
clone size: once
J gene: TRBJ2-3

CDR3 protein: CASSPTSGRARETQYF
D gene: TRBD2
V gene: TRBV5-1
clone size: once
J gene: TRBJ2-5

CDR3 protein: CASLDRGTTGELFF
D gene: .
V gene: TRBV27
clone size: .
J gene: TRBJ2-2

CDR3 protein: CASSLSRDYNEQFF
D gene: .
V gene: TRBV7-2
clone size: .
J gene: TRBJ2-1

CDR3 protein: CASSAGTINGYTF
D gene: .
V gene: TRBV11-2
clone size: .
J gene: TRBJ1-2

CDR3 protein: CASSYHVLAAEAFF
D gene: .
V gene: TRBV6-5
clone size: once
J gene: TRBJ1-1

CDR3 protein: CASSSRDGEGFGTGELFF
D gene: .
V gene: TRBV11-3
clone size: .
J gene: TRBJ2-2

CDR3 protein: CASSPRREPNTGELFF
D gene: .
V gene: TRBV2
clone size: .
J gene: TRBJ2-2

CDR3 protein: CASSLTNRGRKTYEQYF
D gene: TRBD1
V gene: TRBV27
clone size: .
J gene: TRBJ2-7

CDR3 protein: CSVPIPGGGLMAGELFF
D gene: .
V gene: TRBV29-1
clone size: .
J gene: TRBJ2-2

CDR3 protein: CASSLDGSHGYTF
D gene: .
V gene: TRBV5-4
clone size: .
J gene: TRBJ1-2

CDR3 protein: CASSQAGGQETQYF
D gene: TRBD2
V gene: TRBV7-9
clone size: once
J gene: TRBJ2-5

CDR3 protein: CASSPTGFNYGYTF
D gene: TRBD1
V gene: TRBV7-9
clone size: .
J gene: TRBJ1-2

CDR3 protein: CSGEGGYATEAFF
D gene: .
V gene: TRBV29-1
clone size: .
J gene: TRBJ1-1

CDR3 protein: CASSYKQGYEQYF
D gene: .
V gene: TRBV6-5
clone size: .
J gene: TRBJ2-7

CDR3 protein: CASSPGQAGYTF
D gene: .
V gene: TRBV7-9
clone size: .
J gene: TRBJ1-2

CDR3 protein: CASSSGLAGDYEQYF
D gene: TRBD2
V gene: TRBV7-8
clone size: .
J gene: TRBJ2-7

CDR3 protein: CASSSSGSSYEQYF
D gene: .
V gene: TRBV13
clone size: .
J gene: TRBJ2-7

CDR3 protein: CASSPQPFGTGTNTEAFF
D gene: TRBD1
V gene: TRBV27
clone size: .
J gene: TRBJ1-1

CDR3 protein: CASSMAGGGEQYF
D gene: .
V gene: TRBV19
clone size: .
J gene: TRBJ2-7

CDR3 protein: CASLGRVFYEQYF
D gene: .
V gene: TRBV6-6
clone size: .
J gene: TRBJ2-7

CDR3 protein: CASTSRGGSNQPQHF
D gene: .
V gene: TRBV19
clone size: .
J gene: TRBJ1-5

CDR3 protein: CASSQGVRGYEQYF
D gene: .
V gene: TRBV4-3
clone size: once
J gene: TRBJ2-7

CDR3 protein: CASRLLDGKNIQYF
D gene: .
V gene: TRBV5-1
clone size: .
J gene: TRBJ2-4

CDR3 protein: CASREGTGGSQPQHF
D gene: TRBD1
V gene: TRBV2
clone size: .
J gene: TRBJ1-5

CDR3 protein: CASSPRTYEQYF
D gene: .
V gene: TRBV7-2
clone size: .
J gene: TRBJ2-7

CDR3 protein: CASSFTGGGYTF
D gene: .
V gene: TRBV12-3/TRBV12-4
clone size: .
J gene: TRBJ1-2

CDR3 protein: CASSFVGTAYNEQFF
D gene: .
V gene: TRBV12-3/TRBV12-4
clone size: .
J gene: TRBJ2-1

CDR3 protein: CASSFQSYYEQYF
D gene: .
V gene: TRBV27
clone size: few
J gene: TRBJ2-7

CDR3 protein: CASGGQFNQPQHF
D gene: TRBD1
V gene: TRBV9
clone size: .
J gene: TRBJ1-5

CDR3 protein: CASSYQGAYGANVLTF
D gene: TRBD1
V gene: TRBV5-6
clone size: .
J gene: TRBJ2-6

CDR3 protein: CASSHAVNEQFF
D gene: .
V gene: TRBV6-5
clone size: .
J gene: TRBJ2-1

CDR3 protein: CASSQRIMNTEAFF
D gene: .
V gene: TRBV4-2
clone size: once
J gene: TRBJ1-1

CDR3 protein: CSVAGTRVYEQYF
D gene: TRBD2
V gene: TRBV29-1
clone size: .
J gene: TRBJ2-7

CDR3 protein: CSVEVSGGLDTQYF
D gene: TRBD2
V gene: TRBV29-1
clone size: .
J gene: TRBJ2-3

CDR3 protein: CASSFLQSREAFF
D gene: .
V gene: TRBV5-1
clone size: .
J gene: TRBJ1-1

CDR3 protein: CSGLDRDYNEQFF
D gene: TRBD1
V gene: TRBV29-1
clone size: .
J gene: TRBJ2-1

CDR3 protein: CASSLSQGAAYEQYF
D gene: TRBD1
V gene: TRBV27
clone size: .
J gene: TRBJ2-7

CDR3 protein: CASSLGPPGGADTQYF
D gene: TRBD2
V gene: TRBV11-3
clone size: .
J gene: TRBJ2-3

CDR3 protein: CASNESPTRTDTQYF
D gene: .
V gene: TRBV27
clone size: .
J gene: TRBJ2-3